The 13 T cell receptor beta chains reported below all come from one sample, sequenced in a study of siplizumab effects on memory and regulatory T cells. The method was immunoSEQ multiplex PCR; TCRdb's version includes in-frame clones alone and lacks a portion of them. The table lists 95,000 to 110,000 clones, more than 85% of them singletons. Sequencing was carried out using Tregs sorted from blood. These TCRs come from a human donor in good health.

The V call is TRBV7-9, the J call TRBJ2-2; D uncertain. The CDR3 runs to 17 residues. In germline, CDR1 is SEHNR, CDR2 FQNEAQ (reference sequence). The V end was cut by 3 bases, the J end by 3 bases, with 17 bases between. CDR3 residues: CASSFRARRGHTGELFF. The DNA for the CDR3 is TGTGCCAGCAGCTTTCGAGCCCGACGAGGCCACACCGGGGAGCTGTTTTTT. The full variable domain, in which reference TRBV7-9 and TRBJ2-2 provide the parts outside the CDR3, is DTGVSQNPRHKITKRGQNVTFRCDPISEHNRLYWYRQTLGQGPEFLTYFQNEAQLEKSRLLSDRFSAERPKGSFSTLEIQRTEQGDSAMYLCASSFRARRGHTGELFFGEGSRLTVL.

This chain connects TRBV28 to TRBJ1-6; D is possibly TRBD1 (5 bases). The CDR3 is made up of 16 amino acids. Looked up from germline, CDR1 is MDHEN and CDR2 is SYDVKM. Trimming removed 5 bases from V and 0 bases from J, with 11 bases in between. The CDR3 DNA reads TGTGCCAGCAGTCGGGGGGGGAGCTCCTATAATTCACCCCTCCACTTT. Translating gives CASSRGGSSYNSPLHF.

The V call is TRBV6-5, the J call TRBJ2-1; D might be TRBD2 (6 bases). Trimming pared 5 bases from V and 2 bases from J, leaving 13 bases between. Germline-derived CDR1 and CDR2 are MNHEY and SVGAGI. CDR3 length: 15 amino acids. The CDR3 nucleotides are TGTGCCAGCAGTCCGCTGTCGGGAGCCTACAATGAGCAGTTCTTC. Encoded protein: CASSPLSGAYNEQFF.

The chain links TRBV2 to TRBJ2-2; D is unresolved. The CDR3 sequence is 12 residues long. Germline assignment: CDR1 SNHLY and CDR2 FYNNEI. Trimming stripped 2 bases from V and 5 bases from J, with 3 bases between. The CDR3 nucleotides are TGTGCCAGCAGTGAATGGACCGGGGAGCTGTTTTTT. Its translation is CASSEWTGELFF.

The rearrangement links TRBV11-3 to TRBJ2-7; tentative D call: TRBD1 (5 bases). CDR1 and CDR2 from the germline V gene are SGHNT and YENEEA. The CDR3 runs to 15 residues. The ends were cut back, 1 base at V and 1 base at J, with 11 bases in the middle. CDR3 nucleotide sequence: TGTGCCAGCAGCTTAGTTGGGCACAGGTCCTACGAGCAGTACTTC. This codes for CASSLVGHRSYEQYF. The full variable domain, with the rest looked up from reference TRBV11-3 and TRBJ2-7, is EAGVVQSPRYKIIEKKQPVAFWCNPISGHNTLYWYLQNLGQGPELLIRYENEEAVDDSQLPKDRFSAERLKGVDSTLKIQPAELGDSAVYLCASSLVGHRSYEQYFGPGTRLTVT.

The chain recombines TRBV18 with TRBJ2-1, with TRBD2 matching over 7 bases. J was trimmed by 8 bases and V by 3 bases; bases with no gene match: 4. The CDR3 covers 13 residues. CDR1 is KGHSH, CDR2 LQKENI, per germline. The CDR3 nucleotides read TGTGCCAGCTCACCGGGACTAACCGATGAGCAGTTCTTC. Residues: CASSPGLTDEQFF.

The chain has TRBV18 and TRBJ1-6; 7 bases fit TRBD1. This CDR3 spans 15 amino acids. V lost 4 bases, J lost 11 bases, and 11 bases stayed unmatched. Germline values: CDR1 KGHSH, CDR2 LQKENI. The CDR3 loop reads CASSQTDRPATPLHF. The DNA for the CDR3 is TGTGCCAGCTCACAAACGGACAGGCCTGCGACACCCCTCCACTTT.

The chain uses TRBV7-2 and TRBJ2-5, with TRBD2 matching over 9 bases. Germline V gene lookup returns CDR1 SGHTA and CDR2 FQGNSA. This CDR3 is built from 15 residues. V lost 5 bases, J lost 5 bases, and 9 bases stayed unmatched. The CDR3 region is CASSNSGGAGETQYF. CDR3 nucleotide sequence: TGTGCCAGCAGCAATAGCGGGGGAGCTGGGGAGACCCAGTACTTC.

This clone has just one count. This chain joins TRBV6-6 and TRBJ1-2, with a weak D call TRBD1 (5 bases). V lost 10 bases to trimming and J lost 4 bases, with 16 bases between them. The germline CDR1 and CDR2 sequences are MNHNY and SVGAGI (reference sequence). This CDR3 is 13 amino acids long. CDR3: CATSDRDGYGYTF. In DNA form, the CDR3 reads TGTGCCACCTCGGACCGGGACGGCTATGGCTACACCTTC.

This chain links TRBV18 with TRBJ1-2; D remains unclear. CDR3 length: 13 residues. The V end lost 3 bases, the J end lost 6 bases, and 11 bases lay between the germline ends. Germline V gene lookup returns CDR1 KGHSH and CDR2 LQKENI. For the CDR3, the DNA is TGTGCCAGCTCACCTGTAGGGATCGATGGCTACACCTTC. Translating it yields CASSPVGIDGYTF.

V usage is TRBV5-1 and J usage is TRBJ1-1; no definite D call. CDR3 length: 14 residues. Germline CDR1 reads SGHRS; CDR2 reads YFSETQ. The V end lost 6 bases, the J end lost 1 base, and 13 bases lay between the germline ends. DNA of the CDR3: TGCGCCAGCAAGCAGAACCCACCGAACACTGAAGCTTTCTTT. Encoded protein: CASKQNPPNTEAFF.

The chain carries TRBV5-1 and TRBJ2-1; no firm D call. Germline V gene data show CDR1 as SGHRS and CDR2 as YFSETQ. V was trimmed by 3 bases and J by 6 bases, leaving 10 bases between them. CDR3 length: 13 residues. DNA for the CDR3: TGCGCCAGCAGCTCTACTACAACCAATGAGCAGTTCTTC. Translated, it gives CASSSTTTNEQFF.

This chain connects TRBV5-4 to TRBJ2-6; D unresolved. The CDR3 has 16 residues. Trimming pared 4 bases from V and 1 base from J, leaving 12 bases between. CDR1 is SGHNT, CDR2 YYREEE, per germline (reference sequence). The CDR3 sequence: CASSPLQQSGANVLTF. In nucleotides, the CDR3 is TGTGCCAGCAGCCCATTGCAGCAGTCTGGGGCCAACGTCCTGACTTTC.